The present entry profiles one T cell receptor (beta chain) with its context. Its cognate antigen has yet to be identified. Base qualities were left out, and no much larger clone turns up one base away. These data belong to a study of T cells in localized non-small cell lung cancer (dated by TCRdb to about 2020). Regarding the study in general: Comparing tumors with uninvolved tumor-adjacent lungs, the study looked at the T cell repertoires of roughly 250 patients with early-stage NSCLC. The cohort comprised some 240 treatment-naïve NSCLC patients with resected, localized lung tumors. Of the NSCLC patients, approximately 130 were male and roughly 100 were female, and the mean age was approximately 64 years. The paper's findings and limits, for the study overall: Because the study design was exploratory, TCR variables were selected using unadjusted p-values without false-discovery rate correction. A median of 57 of the top 100 tumor clones turned up in the paired uninvolved adjacent lung, and some 27 of those clones also ranked among the top 100 of that same adjacent lung. Because multi-region tumor sequencing was not performed, intratumor heterogeneity could not be ruled out. Longer overall survival was associated with higher blood T cell density, whereas shorter survival was associated with higher adjacent-lung clonality. The highest T cell clonality was observed in uninvolved tumor-adjacent lung, where clonality exceeded that of tumor, suggesting that antigenic responses were more focused in uninvolved tumor-adjacent lung.

At diagnosis, peripheral blood, uninvolved tumor-adjacent lung and tumor were collected and were preserved as a mix of fresh-frozen and FFPE material. For TCR repertoire profiling, the blood samples were analyzed as peripheral blood mononuclear cells. The immunoSEQ Assay was used to sequence TCR beta CDR3 regions from DNA. In the authors' own workflow: To compute T cell density, TCR beta template counts were normalized to usable DNA, which was estimated by amplifying housekeeping genes. The preseqR package was used to estimate richness by extrapolating to 400,000 templates for PBMC samples and to 120,000 templates for tissue samples. Clonality was calculated as one minus Pielou's evenness. Differential abundance testing on productive amino-acid clonotypes, with a minimum total count of 5 and an alpha of 0.1, was used to identify tissue-enriched TCRs. The Jaccard Index and the Morisita Overlap Index were used to measure repertoire overlap between compartments. GLIPH clustered TCR beta CDR3s with public tetramer-defined viral CDR3s; viral motifs required at least three viral sequences plus V-gene enrichment. The clones in this table, taken by TCRdb from immuneACCESS, are in-frame only. Not every clone is retained; where verified, under half of the shortfall comes from an unresolved V gene, and the cause of the rest is unknown. The V and J calls and clone size come from that table; D and trimming were worked out from the DNA. The sample yields around 55,000 clones; about 87% were counted once. Of the sample, roughly 16% is held by the ten largest clones.

The germline V gene specifies KGHSH as CDR1 and LQKENI as CDR2. V is clipped by 3 bases and J by 3 bases, and the sequence between their germline boundaries is 12 bases long. The CDR3 spans 14 residues, from the cysteine through the phenylalanine. Only CDR3 DNA is held: 42 bases, read in frame from base 1. The chain is made from TRBV18 and TRBJ2-7, with TRBD1 perhaps the D gene, on 5 matching bases. Sequenced here: PBMCs, sampled before any cancer treatment. This receptor was taken from a female donor with stage II lung adenocarcinoma. CDR3 loop: CASSPSRTLYEQYF. The base sequence is TGTGCCAGCTCACCGTCCAGGACACTCTACGAGCAGTACTTC.